This T cell receptor (beta chain) was retrieved from a study of T cells after yellow fever vaccination. Study at large: Researchers used SMART-Seq v4 Ultra Low Input to prepare fractions that had low cell numbers. Broader study findings: Overall, a small share of clonotypes was seen in both CD4 and CD8 compartments. Abundant clonotypes (contaminants from the bulk population) could be present in FACS-sorted repertoires. In post-booster samples, most primary-vaccination clones reappeared (about 95% CD4, 70% to 90% CD8).

TCRdb reprocessed the 5' RACE reads with MiXCR, giving one entry per CDR3 protein. The sample has approximately 70,000 distinct CDR3 sequences; more than 5.5% are singletons. In regard to this clonotype: The antigen remains unidentified.

V was clipped by 3 bases and J by 3 bases, with 8 bases between them. The germline V gene has CDR1 LGHNT and CDR2 FRNRAP. The CDR3 extends over 13 amino acids. This TCR was sampled from a man aged 18-30 years who received the YFV17D yellow fever vaccine. This specimen consisted of CD8+ T cells sorted from PBMCs, obtained 10 to 11 days after the first yellow fever vaccination. The chain recombines TRBV12-5 with TRBJ1-1, with a possible D match to TRBD1 (5 bases). The CDR3 sequence is CASGFGGYTEAFF. CDR3 nucleotide sequence: TGTGCTAGTGGTTTTGGGGGTTACACTGAAGCTTTCTTT.